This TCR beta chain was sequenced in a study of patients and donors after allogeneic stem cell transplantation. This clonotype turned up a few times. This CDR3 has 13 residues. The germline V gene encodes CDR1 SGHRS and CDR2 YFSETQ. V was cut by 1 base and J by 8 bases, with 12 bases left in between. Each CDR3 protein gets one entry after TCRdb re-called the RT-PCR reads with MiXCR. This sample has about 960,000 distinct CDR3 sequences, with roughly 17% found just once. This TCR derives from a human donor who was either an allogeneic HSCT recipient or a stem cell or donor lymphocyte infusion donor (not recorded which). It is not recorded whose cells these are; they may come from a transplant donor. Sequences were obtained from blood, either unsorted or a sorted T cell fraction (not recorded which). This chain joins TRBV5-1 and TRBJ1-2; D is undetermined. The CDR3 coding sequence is TGCGCCAGCAGCTTGCGCCCAAGCCACGGCTACACCTTC. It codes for CASSLRPSHGYTF.